These T cell receptor beta chains were read from a single sample in a study of cytomegalovirus exposure and HLA in healthy donors. Sequencing was performed with immunoSEQ multiplex PCR; in TCRdb, only in-frame clones are kept and a portion is missing. The data show just over 150,000 clones, with approximately 82% seen just once and 5.5% to 8.5% held by the top ten. The sequenced sample consisted of PBMCs. The receptors come from a woman between 45 and 65 years old in good health and CMV-seropositive. CDR3s include the opening cysteine and the closing phenylalanine or tryptophan. D genes are given only for firm matches. Rows may omit the clone size; those that give it use once, few, many or a size class.

d_gene: TRBD1
v_gene: TRBV10-2
j_gene: TRBJ1-5
abundance: -
CDR3aa: CASSGQADQPQHF
CDR3nt: TGCGCCAGCAGCGGACAGGCCGATCAGCCCCAGCATTTT

d_gene: TRBD2
v_gene: TRBV6-1
j_gene: TRBJ2-7
abundance: -
CDR3aa: CASRGGSSYEQYF
CDR3nt: TGTGCCAGCAGAGGCGGGAGCTCCTACGAGCAGTACTTC

d_gene: -
v_gene: TRBV14
j_gene: TRBJ2-3
abundance: few
CDR3aa: CASSQGVGVSDTQYF
CDR3nt: TGTGCCAGCAGCCAAGGAGTCGGGGTCTCAGATACGCAGTATTTT

d_gene: TRBD1
v_gene: TRBV4-2
j_gene: TRBJ1-4
abundance: -
CDR3aa: CASSLKGAPNEKLFF
CDR3nt: TGTGCCAGCAGTCTCAAGGGGGCACCAAATGAAAAACTGTTTTTT

d_gene: -
v_gene: TRBV29-1
j_gene: TRBJ2-7
abundance: -
CDR3aa: CSVLLDASSYEQYF
CDR3nt: TGCAGCGTCCTCCTAGATGCCTCCTCCTACGAGCAGTACTTC

d_gene: TRBD1
v_gene: TRBV7-9
j_gene: TRBJ1-2
abundance: -
CDR3aa: CASSLNRGGYTF
CDR3nt: TGTGCCAGCAGCCTAAACAGGGGAGGCTACACCTTC

d_gene: TRBD1
v_gene: TRBV11-2
j_gene: TRBJ2-5
abundance: -
CDR3aa: CASSLGTGQETQYF
CDR3nt: TGTGCCAGCAGCTTAGGGACAGGGCAAGAGACCCAGTACTTC

d_gene: TRBD2
v_gene: TRBV5-4
j_gene: TRBJ2-1
abundance: -
CDR3aa: CASSTAGGGDEQFF
CDR3nt: TGTGCCAGCAGCACGGCGGGGGGGGGAGATGAGCAGTTCTTC

d_gene: TRBD1
v_gene: TRBV5-1
j_gene: TRBJ1-1
abundance: once
CDR3aa: CASSLPGTGGTEAFF
CDR3nt: TGCGCCAGCAGCCTCCCCGGGACAGGGGGAACTGAAGCTTTCTTT

d_gene: -
v_gene: TRBV19
j_gene: TRBJ1-2
abundance: -
CDR3aa: CASSTPGAYGYTF
CDR3nt: TGTGCCAGTAGTACACCGGGTGCCTATGGCTACACCTTC

d_gene: TRBD1
v_gene: TRBV30
j_gene: TRBJ2-7
abundance: -
CDR3aa: CAWSNLGTGPYEQYF
CDR3nt: TGTGCCTGGAGTAACCTTGGGACAGGGCCCTACGAGCAGTACTTC

d_gene: TRBD1
v_gene: TRBV30
j_gene: TRBJ1-1
abundance: -
CDR3aa: CAWSAITGGTEAFF
CDR3nt: TGTGCCTGGAGTGCCATAACAGGGGGAACTGAAGCTTTCTTT

d_gene: TRBD1
v_gene: TRBV7-3
j_gene: TRBJ2-1
abundance: once
CDR3aa: CASSLGGQGNEQFF
CDR3nt: TGTGCCAGCAGCTTAGGGGGACAGGGTAATGAGCAGTTCTTC

d_gene: -
v_gene: TRBV5-1
j_gene: TRBJ1-1
abundance: -
CDR3aa: CASSLRLGGNTEAFF
CDR3nt: TGCGCCAGCAGCTTGAGGCTCGGGGGGAACACTGAAGCTTTCTTT

d_gene: TRBD1
v_gene: TRBV19
j_gene: TRBJ1-2
abundance: -
CDR3aa: CASSTGTGRNSGYTF
CDR3nt: TGTGCCAGTAGTACCGGGACAGGTAGAAACAGTGGCTACACCTTC

d_gene: TRBD2
v_gene: TRBV5-6
j_gene: TRBJ2-1
abundance: -
CDR3aa: CASSRRTSGIRDEQFF
CDR3nt: TGTGCCAGCAGCCGAAGGACTAGCGGGATAAGAGATGAGCAGTTCTTC

d_gene: TRBD2
v_gene: TRBV5-4
j_gene: TRBJ2-3
abundance: few
CDR3aa: CASSKGLAGGTDTQYF
CDR3nt: TGTGCCAGCAGCAAAGGACTAGCGGGGGGGACAGATACGCAGTATTTT

d_gene: TRBD1
v_gene: TRBV4-1
j_gene: TRBJ1-6
abundance: -
CDR3aa: CASSLGQGGSPLHF
CDR3nt: TGCGCCAGCAGCCTTGGACAGGGGGGATCACCCCTCCACTTT

d_gene: -
v_gene: TRBV7-9
j_gene: TRBJ2-3
abundance: -
CDR3aa: CASSFRGGATDTQYF
CDR3nt: TGTGCCAGCAGCTTTAGGGGCGGGGCCACAGATACGCAGTATTTT

d_gene: -
v_gene: TRBV7-6
j_gene: TRBJ2-7
abundance: -
CDR3aa: CASSDGQGEQYF
CDR3nt: TGTGCCAGCAGCGACGGACAAGGAGAGCAGTACTTC

d_gene: -
v_gene: TRBV27
j_gene: TRBJ1-5
abundance: -
CDR3aa: CASSSGLVSNQPQHF
CDR3nt: TGTGCCAGCAGTTCGGGACTTGTAAGCAATCAGCCCCAGCATTTT

d_gene: TRBD2
v_gene: TRBV6-5
j_gene: TRBJ2-1
abundance: -
CDR3aa: CASSYSTSGGSGEFF
CDR3nt: TGTGCCAGCAGTTACTCGACTAGCGGGGGGTCTGGCGAGTTCTTC

d_gene: TRBD1
v_gene: TRBV5-5
j_gene: TRBJ1-4
abundance: few
CDR3aa: CASSFGIQGAVEKLFF
CDR3nt: TGTGCCAGCAGCTTCGGGATTCAGGGGGCGGTTGAAAAACTGTTTTTT

d_gene: -
v_gene: TRBV9
j_gene: TRBJ2-3
abundance: -
CDR3aa: CASSVEGGGLTDTQYF
CDR3nt: TGTGCCAGCAGCGTAGAGGGGGGGGGCCTCACAGATACGCAGTATTTT

d_gene: -
v_gene: TRBV6-5
j_gene: TRBJ1-2
abundance: -
CDR3aa: CASSKNRESYGYTF
CDR3nt: TGTGCCAGCAGTAAGAACAGGGAAAGCTATGGCTACACCTTC

d_gene: -
v_gene: TRBV5-1
j_gene: TRBJ1-1
abundance: -
CDR3aa: CASSPRGDFMNTEAFF
CDR3nt: TGCGCCAGCAGCCCCCGAGGGGACTTCATGAACACTGAAGCTTTCTTT

d_gene: TRBD2
v_gene: TRBV18
j_gene: TRBJ2-3
abundance: few
CDR3aa: CASSPAGLAGGTKGDTQYF
CDR3nt: TGTGCCAGCTCACCCGCCGGACTAGCGGGGGGCACGAAGGGCGATACGCAGTATTTT

d_gene: -
v_gene: TRBV18
j_gene: TRBJ1-1
abundance: -
CDR3aa: CASSPQRGRNTEAFF
CDR3nt: TGTGCCAGCTCACCACAAAGGGGCAGGAACACTGAAGCTTTCTTT

d_gene: -
v_gene: TRBV6-1
j_gene: TRBJ1-5
abundance: few
CDR3aa: CASSEAVGGYSNQPQHF
CDR3nt: TGTGCCAGCAGTGAAGCAGTGGGGGGTTATAGCAATCAGCCCCAGCATTTT

d_gene: TRBD2
v_gene: TRBV2
j_gene: TRBJ2-2
abundance: -
CDR3aa: CASRVERGPTGELFF
CDR3nt: TGTGCCAGCCGGGTAGAGCGGGGGCCTACCGGGGAGCTGTTTTTT

d_gene: TRBD1
v_gene: TRBV11-2
j_gene: TRBJ2-2
abundance: -
CDR3aa: CASSPSEGRRQGRVELFF
CDR3nt: TGTGCCAGCAGCCCAAGTGAGGGGAGACGACAGGGTCGTGTGGAGCTGTTTTTT

d_gene: -
v_gene: TRBV5-4
j_gene: TRBJ2-7
abundance: once
CDR3aa: CASSLSPTGLSSYEQYF
CDR3nt: TGTGCCAGCAGCTTGTCCCCCACAGGGCTCAGCTCCTACGAGCAGTACTTC

d_gene: TRBD1
v_gene: TRBV9
j_gene: TRBJ2-6
abundance: -
CDR3aa: CASSVPTGASSGANVLTF
CDR3nt: TGTGCCAGCAGCGTCCCGACAGGGGCCAGCTCTGGGGCCAACGTCCTGACTTTC

d_gene: -
v_gene: TRBV5-6
j_gene: TRBJ1-6
abundance: -
CDR3aa: CASSSRGSLSSYNSPLHF
CDR3nt: TGTGCCAGCAGCTCCAGGGGCAGTCTGAGCTCCTATAATTCACCCCTCCACTTT

d_gene: -
v_gene: TRBV2
j_gene: TRBJ2-7
abundance: -
CDR3aa: CASSEGQGPPYEQYF
CDR3nt: TGTGCCAGCAGTGAGGGGCAGGGTCCACCCTACGAGCAGTACTTC

d_gene: -
v_gene: TRBV30
j_gene: TRBJ2-1
abundance: -
CDR3aa: CAWSVGSSYNEQFF
CDR3nt: TGTGCCTGGAGTGTGGGGAGCTCCTACAATGAGCAGTTCTTC

d_gene: TRBD1
v_gene: TRBV5-1
j_gene: TRBJ2-3
abundance: -
CDR3aa: CASSDGGTGVDTQYF
CDR3nt: TGCGCCAGCAGCGACGGGGGGACAGGGGTCGATACGCAGTATTTT

d_gene: -
v_gene: TRBV19
j_gene: TRBJ2-1
abundance: -
CDR3aa: CASSITGINEQFF
CDR3nt: TGTGCCAGTAGTATTACAGGGATCAATGAGCAGTTCTTC

d_gene: TRBD1
v_gene: TRBV9
j_gene: TRBJ1-5
abundance: -
CDR3aa: CASSADRGLKPQHF
CDR3nt: TGTGCCAGCAGCGCAGACAGGGGGTTAAAGCCCCAGCATTTT

d_gene: -
v_gene: TRBV4-1
j_gene: TRBJ1-4
abundance: -
CDR3aa: CASSQEGGPASEKLFF
CDR3nt: TGCGCCAGCAGCCAAGAGGGCGGGCCGGCGAGTGAAAAACTGTTTTTT

d_gene: -
v_gene: TRBV9
j_gene: TRBJ1-5
abundance: -
CDR3aa: CASSPQIGGALLFDGNQPQHF
CDR3nt: TGTGCCAGCAGCCCACAAATAGGGGGGGCTTTGCTCTTCGACGGCAATCAGCCCCAGCATTTT

d_gene: -
v_gene: TRBV7-4
j_gene: TRBJ2-7
abundance: -
CDR3aa: CASSLIEDSPYEQYF
CDR3nt: TGTGCCAGCAGCTTAATAGAGGACAGCCCCTACGAGCAGTACTTC